Listed here are 3 T cell receptor beta chains from one sample, sequenced in a study of blood T cell repertoires in COVID-19. The table came from immunoSEQ multiplex PCR; TCRdb's copy has only in-frame clones and leaves some out. The sample yields about 160,000 clones, about nine tenths seen once. Sequenced material: peripheral blood. These receptors came from a young man with COVID-19, enrolled during active disease.

The J gene is TRBJ2-3, the V gene TRBV20-1, with TRBD2 matching 7 bases. The CDR3 has 15 residues. With V trimmed by 3 bases and J by 0 bases, 6 bases remained unmatched. Germline V gives CDR1 DFQATT, CDR2 SNEGSKA (reference sequence). CDR3 bases: TGCAGTGCTAGTGCCCCTAGCGGAAGCACAGATACGCAGTATTTT. Residues: CSASAPSGSTDTQYF.

The rearrangement joins TRBV6-2 or TRBV6-3 to TRBJ1-2, with 9 bases lining up with TRBD1. After removal of 2 bases from V and 8 bases from J, the junction contained 3 bases not matched to a gene. The CDR3 has 13 residues. Germline assignment: CDR1 MNHEY and CDR2 SVGEGT. CDR3: CASSYRTGEGYTF. The CDR3 DNA sequence: TGTGCCAGCAGTTACCGGACAGGGGAGGGCTACACCTTC.

The rearrangement joins TRBV9 to TRBJ2-2; 11 bases are a match to TRBD2. The junction had 13 bases not matched to a gene; V was cut back by 7 bases and J by 5 bases. The CDR3 is made up of 17 amino acids. Germline loops: CDR1 SGDLS, CDR2 YYNGEE. CDR3 loop: CASAKGGLAAITGELFF. In nucleotides, the CDR3 is TGTGCCAGCGCCAAAGGGGGACTAGCGGCTATTACCGGGGAGCTGTTTTTT.